The 23 T cell receptor beta chains below all came from one sample that was sequenced in a study of cytomegalovirus exposure and HLA in healthy donors. The PCR had 60 Vbeta and 13 Jbeta primers. Assay: immunoSEQ multiplex PCR; the TCRdb copy retains only in-frame clones and omits some. The table lists 95,000 to 150,000 clones. The sequencing sample was made of PBMCs. These receptors were collected from a young man in good health and CMV-seronegative.

The chain joins TRBV27 to TRBJ1-1; D remains unclear. Trimming pared 7 bases from V and 1 base from J, leaving 13 bases between. Germline V gene lookup returns CDR1 MNHEY and CDR2 SMNVEV (reference sequence). The CDR3 length is 14 residues. This chain's CDR3 is CASTPRGGNTEAFF. Here the CDR3 DNA reads TGTGCCAGCACCCCCCGGGGTGGGAACACTGAAGCTTTCTTT.

V and J are TRBV6-5 and TRBJ2-2; weak D call: TRBD1 (5 bases). The germline CDR1 and CDR2 sequences are MNHEY and SVGAGI. The CDR3 runs to 15 residues. Trimming cost V 3 bases and J 0 bases, with 8 bases left between them. CDR3 bases: TGTGCCAGCAGTTATTCAGGGACGAACACCGGGGAGCTGTTTTTT. This gives the protein CASSYSGTNTGELFF.

The J gene is TRBJ1-5, the V gene TRBV6-5, with 7 nucleotides matching TRBD1. Germline CDR1 MNHEY, CDR2 SVGAGI. The CDR3 spans 12 residues. V was clipped by 2 bases and J by 15 bases; unmatched bases: 7. As DNA, the CDR3 is TGTGCCAGCAGTTACGGGCCGGGACAGCTGCATTTT. The encoded protein is CASSYGPGQLHF.

This rearrangement joins TRBV28 to TRBJ1-4; D is possibly TRBD1 (5 bases). Trimming removed 1 base at V and 8 bases at J, with 14 bases between. Germline V gives CDR1 MDHEN, CDR2 SYDVKM. The CDR3 consists of 15 residues. CDR3 DNA: TGTGCCAGCAGTTTATCGTCCCAGGGTATCGAAAAACTGTTTTTT. Residues: CASSLSSQGIEKLFF.

The chain links TRBV6-1 to TRBJ2-3; 10 nucleotides match TRBD2. CDR3 length: 15 residues. With V trimmed by 5 bases and J by 1 base, 3 bases remained unmatched. Germline V gene sequence: CDR1 MNHNS, CDR2 SASEGT. The CDR3 here is CASSSLAGGTDTQYF. The CDR3 coding sequence is TGTGCCAGCAGTTCTCTAGCGGGGGGCACAGATACGCAGTATTTT.

The gene calls are TRBV11-2 and TRBJ2-1, with 7 bases fitting TRBD1. Germline trimming cut 2 bases from V and 2 bases from J; bases unmatched to any gene: 3. This CDR3 region has 15 residues. Germline assignment: CDR1 SGHAT and CDR2 FQNNGV. The CDR3: CASSLSTGAYNEQFF. CDR3 nucleotide sequence: TGTGCCAGCAGCTTATCAACAGGGGCCTACAATGAGCAGTTCTTC.

J is TRBJ2-1 and V is TRBV30, with TRBD2 matching 13 bases. CDR1 and CDR2 (germline): GTSNPN, SVGIG (reference sequence). The CDR3 runs 16 residues. J was trimmed by 6 bases and V by 2 bases; bases with no gene match: 7. In nucleotides, the CDR3 is TGTGCCTGGAGTAGGACACTAGCGGGGGGGCGCAATGAGCAGTTCTTC. Translation: CAWSRTLAGGRNEQFF.

This sequence joins TRBV5-1 and TRBJ2-7, with 13 bases matching TRBD2. This CDR3 is built from 16 residues. Germline V gene lookup returns CDR1 SGHRS and CDR2 YFSETQ. V was pared by 4 bases and J by 4 bases, with 8 bases of the junction left unmatched. The CDR3 DNA sequence: TGCGCCAGCAGCATTACTAGCGGGGGGGGTATTTACGAGCAGTACTTC. Encoded protein: CASSITSGGGIYEQYF.

The chain carries TRBV6-5 and TRBJ2-7; D perhaps matches TRBD2 (5 bases). CDR1 and CDR2 from the germline V gene are MNHEY and SVGAGI. With 6 bases removed from V and 1 base from J, the gap between germline ends came to 13 bases. This CDR3 comprises 14 residues. In nucleotides, the CDR3 is TGTGCCAGCAGCACTCTCGGGGTTTCCTACGAGCAGTACTTC. Amino acid sequence: CASSTLGVSYEQYF.

The chain is built from TRBV29-1 and TRBJ1-2; D is unresolved. Germline-derived CDR1 and CDR2 are SQVTM and ANQGSEA. V was pared by 1 base and J by 3 bases, with 18 bases between. The CDR3 consists of 16 residues. CDR3 nucleotides: TGCAGCGTTGAAGGCGGGGTGGGTTATTCCGACTATGGCTACACCTTC. Its translation: CSVEGGVGYSDYGYTF.

V and J are TRBV7-2 and TRBJ2-5; D call uncertain. Trimming took 1 base from V and 2 from J, leaving 14 bases between them. The CDR3 is made up of 16 amino acids. Germline CDR1 reads SGHTA; CDR2 reads FQGNSA. The CDR3 protein is CASSLGVATFQETQYF. The CDR3 bases are TGTGCCAGCAGCTTAGGAGTTGCCACGTTTCAAGAGACCCAGTACTTC.

Worth noting for this clone: One junction end does not reproduce the germline sequence, and a read error may be involved. The V call is TRBV7-7, the J call TRBJ2-7, with 10 positions matching TRBD2. Germline V lookup: CDR1 SSHAT, CDR2 FNYEAQ (reference sequence). The CDR3 is 18 amino acids. CDR3 protein: CASSLDTLAGDWRYEQYF. The DNA of the CDR3 is TGTGCTAGCAGCTTAGACACCCTAGCGGGGGATTGGAGGTACGAGCAGTACTTC. The full variable domain, with the rest looked up from reference TRBV7-7 and TRBJ2-7, is GAGVSQSPRYKVTKRGQDVTLRCDPISSHATLYWYQQALGQGPEFLTYFNYEAQPDKSGLPSDRFSAERPEGSISTLTIQRTEQRDSAMYRCASSLDTLAGDWRYEQYFGPGTRLTVT.

This chain joins TRBV6-1 and TRBJ1-1; the D is unclear. CDR1 and CDR2 (germline): MNHNS, SASEGT. This CDR3 comprises 13 residues. V dropped 5 bases and J dropped 6 bases, with 13 bases sitting between them. The DNA of the CDR3 is TGTGCCAGCAGTATACCGGGGTTCGCTGAAGCTTTCTTT. Its translation: CASSIPGFAEAFF.

The chain links TRBV7-6 to TRBJ2-1; 14 nucleotides agree with TRBD2. Germline CDR1 is SGHVS and CDR2 is FNYEAQ. J gave up 0 bases and V 8 bases, and 9 bases lay outside the gene matches. The CDR3 totals 18 residues. The CDR3 coding sequence is TGTGCCAGCCTGGAGACTAGCGGGGGGGAGAGCTCCTACAATGAGCAGTTCTTC. This codes for CASLETSGGESSYNEQFF.

The J gene is TRBJ1-2, the V gene TRBV28; 9 bases are shared with TRBD1. Per the germline V gene, CDR1 is MDHEN and CDR2 is SYDVKM. This CDR3 is built from 15 residues. J lost 3 bases, V lost 6 bases, and 8 bases had no gene match. The CDR3 DNA sequence: TGTGCCAGCAGCCCGACAGGACAGGGGCACTATGGCTACACCTTC. Protein: CASSPTGQGHYGYTF.

The V gene is TRBV7-8, the J gene TRBJ1-1, with 9 bases aligning to TRBD1. This CDR3 region has 16 residues. V gave up 2 bases and J gave up 3 bases; unmatched junction bases: 7. The germline V gene encodes CDR1 SGHVS and CDR2 FQNEAQ. The CDR3 sequence: CASSLPGQGSDTEAFF. The CDR3 nucleotides are TGTGCCAGCAGCTTACCGGGACAGGGAAGCGACACTGAAGCTTTCTTT.

The chain links TRBV5-1 to TRBJ2-7; the match to TRBD2 covers 15 bases. V shed 3 bases and J 6 bases; nucleotides not matched to a gene: 4. The CDR3 loop spans 15 amino acids. Germline V gene lookup returns CDR1 SGHRS and CDR2 YFSETQ. The chain's CDR3 is CASSSGLAGGSEQYF. The CDR3 bases are TGCGCCAGCAGCTCGGGACTAGCGGGAGGTTCCGAGCAGTACTTC.

The rearrangement links TRBV29-1 to TRBJ2-7, with 11 bases identical to TRBD1. Germline assignment: CDR1 SQVTM and CDR2 ANQGSEA. The CDR3 has 12 amino acids. The ends lost 4 bases at V and 6 bases at J; junction bases unmatched: 2. CDR3 sequence (DNA): TGCAGCGTTGGGGACAGGGGGGTCGAGCAGTACTTC. Translated, it gives CSVGDRGVEQYF.

J is TRBJ1-1 and V is TRBV27; D call uncertain. The V end lost 8 bases, the J end lost 5 bases, and 9 bases lay between the germline ends. There are 11 residues in the CDR3. CDR1 and CDR2 (germline): MNHEY, SMNVEV (reference sequence). CDR3 DNA: TGTGCCAGCGGCCCGGGGACTGAAGCTTTCTTT. It encodes CASGPGTEAFF.

On this clone itself: At one end, the junction sequence differs from germline, possibly due to a read error. The chain combines TRBV5-5 with TRBJ2-5, with D hard to call. Germline-derived CDR1 and CDR2 are SGHKS and YYEKEE (reference sequence). The CDR3 has 13 residues. The CDR3: CASGFFHQETQYF. The CDR3 nucleotides read TGTGCCAGCGGCTTTTTCCATCAAGAGACCCAGTACTTC.

Points on this clone: Different DNA sequences within this sample yield the same CDR3. The V and J genes are TRBV6-5 and TRBJ2-1; 8 bases match TRBD1. The CDR3 is 15 residues long. Trimming removed 6 bases from V and 0 bases from J; junction bases left unmatched: 4. CDR1 MNHEY and CDR2 SVGAGI come from the germline V gene. The CDR3 sequence: CASSYGQGSYNEQFF. In nucleotides, the CDR3 is TGTGCCAGCAGCTACGGACAGGGCTCCTACAATGAGCAGTTCTTC.

The chain uses TRBV7-9 and TRBJ1-1, with D hard to call. The CDR3 loop spans 11 amino acids. In germline, CDR1 is SEHNR, CDR2 FQNEAQ (reference sequence). Trimming pared 8 bases from V and 5 bases from J, leaving 9 bases between. The DNA for the CDR3 is TGTGCCAGCGGAAGAGGGACTGAAGCTTTCTTT. Protein sequence: CASGRGTEAFF.

This chain links TRBV5-6 with TRBJ1-1, with D possibly TRBD1 on 5 matching bases. Germline-derived CDR1 and CDR2 are SGHDT and YYEEEE. This CDR3 comprises 13 residues. Trimming cost V 6 bases and J 2 bases, with 11 bases left between them. This CDR3 is CASTTGVNTEAFF. DNA of the CDR3: TGTGCCAGCACCACAGGAGTAAACACTGAAGCTTTCTTT.